These 21 T cell receptor beta chains were all obtained from the same sample, sequenced in a study of T cells in Graves' hyperthyroidism and ophthalmopathy. It was RNA transcripts that yielded the amplified TCR beta CDR3 regions. First-round RT-PCR targeting the TCR CDR3 was performed with the HTBI primer set. Using its own MiXCR run on the multiplex PCR reads, TCRdb lists one record per CDR3 protein. The sample has 400,000 to 500,000 distinct CDR3 sequences; 13% to 15% are singletons. The material sequenced was blood. These receptors were obtained from a woman in her late teens or twenties with Graves' hyperthyroidism.

The chain links TRBV7-9 to TRBJ1-3; 9 nucleotides agree with TRBD1. Trimming cost V 5 bases and J 9 bases; bases outside gene matches: 11. The germline CDR1 and CDR2 sequences are SEHNR and FQNEAQ (reference sequence). The CDR3 totals 15 residues. DNA for the CDR3: TGTGCCAGCAGCCCTCCGGGACAGGGAGTCAGCACCATATATTTT. It encodes CASSPPGQGVSTIYF.

V usage is TRBV20-1 and J usage is TRBJ2-7; 7 bases line up with TRBD2. The CDR3 has 13 amino acids. Germline V CDR1 and CDR2: DFQATT, SNEGSKA (reference sequence). The V segment lost 5 bases and the J segment 5 bases; nucleotides outside the gene matches: 9. The chain's CDR3 is CSAGAGSLDEQYF. In nucleotides, the CDR3 is TGCAGTGCTGGAGCGGGAAGTTTGGACGAGCAGTACTTC.

This CDR3 is CASSEAIPPYNEQFF. CDR3 nucleotide sequence: TGTGCCAGCTCAGAGGCAATCCCCCCGTACAATGAGCAGTTCTTC. This sequence joins TRBV18 and TRBJ2-1, with D unclear. Germline V CDR1 and CDR2: KGHSH, LQKENI. The V gene lost 5 bases and the J gene lost 4 bases, with 15 bases spanning the gap. The CDR3 runs to 15 residues.

V gene TRBV4-1 combines with J gene TRBJ1-3, with no clear D. Trimming pared 0 bases from V and 0 bases from J, leaving 6 bases between. The germline CDR1 and CDR2 sequences are MGHRA and YSYEKL. The CDR3 contains 15 residues. Here the CDR3 DNA reads TGCGCCAGCAGCCAAGAAGGATACTCTGGAAACACCATATATTTT. This gives the protein CASSQEGYSGNTIYF.

This clonotype was observed a few times. V usage is TRBV3-1 and J usage is TRBJ2-7; the D is unclear. There are 12 residues in the CDR3. Germline V lookup: CDR1 LGHDT, CDR2 YNNKEL (reference sequence). Trimming shortened V by 5 bases and J by 3 bases, and 8 bases separated the two germline ends. CDR3 protein: CASSTKFYEQYF. Here the CDR3 DNA reads TGTGCCAGCAGCACCAAGTTCTACGAGCAGTACTTC.

This clonotype occurred many times. This chain links TRBV3-1 with TRBJ1-2; D uncertain. Trimming left V 1 base short and J 8 bases short, with 17 bases between. Germline CDR1 and CDR2: LGHDT and YNNKEL (reference sequence). The CDR3 covers 15 residues. This CDR3 is CASSQVGRRFGGYTF. CDR3 DNA: TGTGCCAGCAGCCAAGTAGGCAGACGTTTTGGCGGCTACACCTTC.

The chain has TRBV20-1 and TRBJ2-4; possibly TRBD1 or TRBD2 for D (6 bases each). CDR3 length equals 14 residues. Trimming cost V 1 base and J 2 bases, with 9 bases left between them. CDR1 is DFQATT, CDR2 SNEGSKA, per germline (reference sequence). DNA of the CDR3: TGCAGTGCTAGAGGTCGGGGGCCCAAAAACATTCAGTACTTC. Its protein product is CSARGRGPKNIQYF.

This CDR3 is CSAFSTSVRVFGETQYF. The CDR3 region has the DNA TGCAGTGCTTTCTCGACTAGCGTCAGGGTCTTCGGCGAGACCCAGTACTTC. The V gene is TRBV20-1, the J gene TRBJ2-5; 8 bases align to TRBD2. With V trimmed by 5 bases and J by 5 bases, 19 bases remained unmatched. Germline CDR1 and CDR2: DFQATT and SNEGSKA (reference sequence). The CDR3 covers 17 residues.

CDR3 amino acids: CATSRDSAFSQPQHF. DNA for the CDR3: TGTGCCACCAGCAGAGATTCGGCATTCAGTCAGCCCCAGCATTTT. This chain uses TRBV15 with TRBJ1-5; no firm D call. Deletions cut 0 bases from V and 6 bases from J, with 12 bases between. Germline V gene lookup returns CDR1 LNHNV and CDR2 YYDKDF (reference sequence). CDR3 length equals 15 residues.

This clonotype was observed many times. This rearrangement joins TRBV6-1 to TRBJ2-7; 9 nucleotides align to TRBD2. V shed 6 bases and J 5 bases; nucleotides not matched to a gene: 2. The CDR3 covers 12 residues. The germline CDR1 and CDR2 sequences are MNHNS and SASEGT. The CDR3 DNA reads as TGTGCCAGCAGGCGGGAGGGCCACGAGCAGTACTTC. Amino acid sequence: CASRREGHEQYF.

This clonotype has only one observation. This may be a read error, as it is one base from a much larger clone. The chain employs TRBV7-9 and TRBJ2-1; 10 bases are a match to TRBD2. Germline loops: CDR1 SEHNR, CDR2 FQNEAQ (reference sequence). V trimming: 4 bases; J trimming: 6 bases; junction bases outside the gene matches: 9. CDR3 length: 16 amino acids. CDR3 coding DNA: TGTGCCAGCAGCTGCTTAAGCGGGAGGGCCGGCAATGAGCAGTTCTTC. It is translated as CASSCLSGRAGNEQFF. The variable domain in full, completed from reference TRBV7-9 and TRBJ2-1, reads DTGVSQNPRHKITKRGQNVTFRCDPISEHNRLYWYRQTLGQGPEFLTYFQNEAQLEKSRLLSDRFSAERPKGSFSTLEIQRTEQGDSAMYLCASSCLSGRAGNEQFFGPGTRLTVL.

The table lists this clonotype with many counts. V usage is TRBV28 and J usage is TRBJ2-7; no firm D call. CDR1 and CDR2 (germline): MDHEN, SYDVKM. This CDR3 spans 13 amino acids. Trimming cost V 5 bases and J 4 bases, with 12 bases left between them. The CDR3 region has the DNA TGTGCCAGCAGTCACCCCTCGTCATACGAGCAGTACGTC. Protein: CASSHPSSYEQYV.

At least ten counts were recorded for this clonotype. The J gene is TRBJ1-2, the V gene TRBV3-1; TRBD1 matches 11 bases. Germline V gene sequence: CDR1 LGHDT, CDR2 YNNKEL (reference sequence). The CDR3 length is 16 residues. V trimming: 1 base; J trimming: 6 bases; junction bases outside the gene matches: 7. As DNA, the CDR3 is TGTGCCAGCAGCCAAGGAAGGGACAGGGGGATCCATGGCTACACCTTC. Translating it yields CASSQGRDRGIHGYTF.

There are many counts of this clonotype. This rearrangement joins TRBV14 to TRBJ2-2; perhaps TRBD2 as D (5 bases). The germline V gene has CDR1 SGHDN and CDR2 FVKESK. The ends were cut back, 1 base at V and 0 bases at J, with 15 bases in the middle. The CDR3 loop spans 18 amino acids. The CDR3 DNA sequence: TGTGCCAGCAGCCAAGTTAACCCAGGACTTTCGAACACCGGGGAGCTGTTTTTT. Its protein product is CASSQVNPGLSNTGELFF. Using reference TRBV14 and TRBJ2-2 for the parts outside the CDR3, the full variable domain is EAGVTQFPSHSVIEKGQTVTLRCDPISGHDNLYWYRRVMGKEIKFLLHFVKESKQDESGMPNNRFLAERTGGTYSTLKVQPAELEDSGVYFCASSQVNPGLSNTGELFFGEGSRLTVL.

This clonotype was observed a handful of times. The V gene is TRBV20-1, the J gene TRBJ2-1; D may correspond to TRBD1 or TRBD2 (7 bases each). CDR3 size: 16 residues. Trimming took 2 bases from V and 4 from J, leaving 18 bases between them. Germline-derived CDR1 and CDR2 are DFQATT and SNEGSKA (reference sequence). CDR3 DNA: TGCAGTGCTAGATCCCAGGGGGGAGGGGGGTACAATGAGCAGTTCTTC. Amino acids: CSARSQGGGGYNEQFF.

This clonotype was recorded at least ten times. In nucleotides, the CDR3 is TGTGCCAGCAGCTCATCTAGCGGGATGGAGACCCAGTACTTC. It yields the protein CASSSSSGMETQYF. The rearrangement links TRBV12-3 or TRBV12-4 to TRBJ2-5; 9 positions agree with TRBD2. J lost 5 bases, V lost 6 bases, and 7 bases had no gene match. The CDR3 has 14 amino acids.

This clonotype was counted a few times. This chain uses TRBV6-1 with TRBJ2-1; possibly TRBD2 for D (6 bases). V was shortened by 4 bases and J by 4 bases, with 14 bases between the two germline ends. Germline V gene lookup returns CDR1 MNHNS and CDR2 SASEGT. The CDR3 has 15 residues. In nucleotides, the CDR3 is TGTGCCAGCAGTGCTGGGTGGGAGGCGTACAATGAGCAGTTCTTC. Translating it yields CASSAGWEAYNEQFF.

This clonotype has ten or more counts. The chain uses TRBV19 and TRBJ1-6, with D maybe TRBD1 (6 bases). Deletions cut 8 bases from V and 8 bases from J, with 25 bases between. This CDR3 is built from 17 residues. The V gene's germline CDR1 is LNHDA and CDR2 SQIVND (reference sequence). CDR3 region: CASVSSRGAGVDSPLHF. The CDR3, as DNA: TGTGCCAGTGTTAGCAGCCGGGGGGCAGGAGTAGATTCACCCCTCCACTTT.

Ten or more counts support this clonotype. This chain connects TRBV20-1 to TRBJ2-1; 7 bases agree with TRBD2. Germline V gives CDR1 DFQATT, CDR2 SNEGSKA (reference sequence). The CDR3 totals 15 residues. After removal of 6 bases from V and 3 bases from J, the junction contained 11 bases not matched to a gene. DNA of the CDR3: TGCAGTGCCAAAGCCCGGTGGGGGGGCTACAATGAGCAGTTCTTC. Translated: CSAKARWGGYNEQFF.

This clonotype was seen many times. The V call is TRBV2, the J call TRBJ2-1; D perhaps matches TRBD1 (5 bases). V lost 5 bases to trimming and J lost 6 bases, with 14 bases between them. Germline CDR1 is SNHLY and CDR2 is FYNNEI. This CDR3 contains 14 residues. CDR3 nucleotides: TGTGCCAGCAGTCCTTCGATGGGGCCCAATGAGCAGTTCTTC. Its translation is CASSPSMGPNEQFF. Looking up the rest from reference TRBV2 and TRBJ2-1 gives the full variable domain: EPEVTQTPSHQVTQMGQEVILRCVPISNHLYFYWYRQILGQKVEFLVSFYNNEISEKSEIFDDQFSVERPDGSNFTLKIRSTKLEDSAMYFCASSPSMGPNEQFFGPGTRLTVL.

This clonotype occurred many times. The CDR3, as DNA: TGTGCCTGGAGTGCGGCCTCTGGAAACACCATATATTTT. Its translation: CAWSAASGNTIYF. The chain combines TRBV30 with TRBJ1-3; D gene unclear. CDR1 is GTSNPN and CDR2 is SVGIG in the germline V gene (reference sequence). V lost 1 base to trimming and J lost 0 bases, with 4 bases between them. This CDR3 has 13 amino acids.